This is a list of T cell receptor beta chains from one sample in a study of tumor-infiltrating lymphocytes in primary liver carcinoma. TCRdb independently ran MiXCR on the multiplex PCR reads; one entry per CDR3 protein. The sample consists of hundreds of thousands of distinct CDR3 sequences, 65% of them appearing once. Sequencing was performed on peripheral blood. Every receptor here comes from a man aged 35-49 years with primary liver carcinoma and hepatitis B virus infection. Both conserved end residues are part of each CDR3. Fields, in order: CDR3 protein, D gene, V gene, J gene. The D gene is left open where the match is weak.

CASSSLPGGAYEQYF,TRBD1,TRBV11-1,TRBJ2-7
CASSPPVAGGTGELFF,TRBD2,TRBV18,TRBJ2-2
CASSLGLMNTEAFF,NA,TRBV12-3/TRBV12-4,TRBJ1-1
CARKEGTSTRGTTDTQYF,TRBD2,TRBV11-3,TRBJ2-3
CASSTRSLRGANYGYTF,NA,TRBV21-1,TRBJ1-2
CASSAVGAQETQYF,NA,TRBV2,TRBJ2-5
CTSSPGLAGHNEQFF,TRBD2,TRBV6-5,TRBJ2-1
CATSDFSGAEAFF,NA,TRBV24-1,TRBJ1-1
CASSKGQPPYEHYF,NA,TRBV11-2,TRBJ2-7
CSTRQGGAGYTF,TRBD1,TRBV29-1,TRBJ1-2
CSVEDRGQGAVGICSPLHF,TRBD1,TRBV29-1,TRBJ1-6
CASGPPGLDYNEQFF,NA,TRBV28,TRBJ2-1
CANSSDRVRMNTEAFF,TRBD1,TRBV5-5,TRBJ1-1
CSVGSHGTTDTQYF,NA,TRBV29-1,TRBJ2-3
CASSILAWTGNTEAFF,NA,TRBV11-1,TRBJ1-1
CASSSLWETQYF,NA,TRBV7-8,TRBJ2-5
CTSSLERTVGTDTQCF,NA,TRBV11-2,TRBJ2-3
CASGQHRDTNTEAFF,NA,TRBV4-2,TRBJ1-1
CASSHNISQAGVGETQYF,TRBD2,TRBV4-2,TRBJ2-5
CASRPDRGAPQVPLGSEQFF,TRBD1,TRBV12-3/TRBV12-4,TRBJ2-1
CSVVEELHSYTF,NA,TRBV29-1,TRBJ1-2
CASSSGRTGRNQPQHF,TRBD1,TRBV28,TRBJ1-5
CASSLGQGVGETQYF,TRBD1,TRBV5-1,TRBJ2-5
CACYRSSYNSPLHF,NA,TRBV30,TRBJ1-6
CASSLERGGRTQYF,TRBD2,TRBV7-8,TRBJ2-5
CASSVVFSYEQYF,NA,TRBV5-5,TRBJ2-7
CASSWGAGGVTGELFF,TRBD2,TRBV5-6,TRBJ2-2
CSARDRAVLNYGYTF,NA,TRBV20-1,TRBJ1-2
CASSSGTSGTVSDTQYF,TRBD2,TRBV28,TRBJ2-3
CSSALADSYDQYF,NA,TRBV29-1,TRBJ2-7
CASSIRGRGTQEAQYF,NA,TRBV6-6,TRBJ2-5
CASSYGTRNTVELFF,NA,TRBV11-2,TRBJ2-2
CASGGGTTRYQPQHF,NA,TRBV6-1,TRBJ1-5
CASSLGSLLQETQYF,NA,TRBV28,TRBJ2-5
CASSTGTKSYNEQFF,NA,TRBV7-9,TRBJ2-1
CASSLGGEETQYF,NA,TRBV7-9,TRBJ2-5
CVSNQDRGLVEQYF,TRBD1,TRBV4-2,TRBJ2-7
CASSLDLAGGLADTQYF,TRBD2,TRBV5-1,TRBJ2-3
CASSKTGGLGDEQFF,TRBD2,TRBV7-9,TRBJ2-1
CAISEAAGATDTQYF,TRBD2,TRBV10-3,TRBJ2-3
CASSLIPNGLTDTQYF,NA,TRBV12-3/TRBV12-4,TRBJ2-3
CSSTGGGTEAQYF,TRBD1,TRBV29-1,TRBJ2-3
CASSPSIRGETQYF,NA,TRBV5-1,TRBJ2-5
CASTRGRALAKNIQYF,NA,TRBV6-1,TRBJ2-4
CASSLTGVKGDEQFF,TRBD1,TRBV5-4,TRBJ2-1
CASSEDRSLAKNIQYF,NA,TRBV6-1,TRBJ2-4
CASSQRQTITDAFF,NA,TRBV6-5,TRBJ1-1
CASNLGYQETQYF,NA,TRBV7-9,TRBJ2-5
CASSVLGQGAEAFF,NA,TRBV6-1,TRBJ1-1
CDSSLENRGGDTQYF,NA,TRBV11-1,TRBJ2-3